These T cell receptor beta chains were read from a single sample in a study of shared clonotypes between healthy human individuals. TCRdb keeps only in-frame clones here, not all; method: immunoSEQ multiplex PCR. The sample comprises 2.3 million or so clones, 80% to 95% of which are singletons, and 0.39% rests with the top ten. The sequenced sample was naive CD4+ T cells from PBMCs. All receptors come from a man aged 18 to 30 in good health. Some clones in this sample may be carry-over from other donors' samples. The CDR3 runs from the conserved cysteine through the conserved F or W. A D gene is named only where the DNA matches it firmly. Size values are once, few and many counts, or a class for expanded clones, and some rows have none.

cdr3_length: 14; clone_size: NA; d_call: TRBD1; v_call: TRBV9; j_call: TRBJ1-1; cdr3_nt: TGTGCCAGCAGCCCGCGGACAGGGGACACTGAAGCTTTCTTT; cdr3_aa: CASSPRTGDTEAFF
cdr3_length: 18; clone_size: NA; d_call: TRBD2; v_call: TRBV11-2; j_call: TRBJ2-5; cdr3_nt: TGTGCCAGCAGCACCACTACCACGACTAGCGGGAGCCAAGAGACCCAGTACTTC; cdr3_aa: CASSTTTTTSGSQETQYF
cdr3_length: 16; clone_size: NA; d_call: NA; v_call: TRBV6-1; j_call: TRBJ1-1; cdr3_nt: TGTGCCAGCAGTGAACATGGGTGGGGACCGGCCTTTCGGGGTTTCTTT; cdr3_aa: CASSEHGWGPAFRGFF
cdr3_length: 17; clone_size: NA; d_call: TRBD2; v_call: TRBV6-4; j_call: TRBJ2-1; cdr3_nt: TGTGCCAGCAGTTCCAGCGGCGGGAGGGCGCTTTACAATGAGCAGTTCTTC; cdr3_aa: CASSSSGGRALYNEQFF
cdr3_length: 15; clone_size: NA; d_call: NA; v_call: TRBV28; j_call: TRBJ1-2; cdr3_nt: TGTGCCAGCAATATTTATGGACCGGGAATCGGTGGCTACACCTTC; cdr3_aa: CASNIYGPGIGGYTF
cdr3_length: 17; clone_size: once; d_call: TRBD1; v_call: TRBV5-4; j_call: TRBJ1-4; cdr3_nt: TGTGCCAGCAGCAGTCCCGGGACAGGGACAACTAATGAAAAACTGTTTTTT; cdr3_aa: CASSSPGTGTTNEKLFF
cdr3_length: 14; clone_size: NA; d_call: NA; v_call: TRBV30; j_call: TRBJ1-1; cdr3_nt: TGTGCCTGGACTAGAGCCGGCTCGTCCACTGAAGCTTTCTTT; cdr3_aa: CAWTRAGSSTEAFF
cdr3_length: 16; clone_size: NA; d_call: TRBD1; v_call: TRBV7-9; j_call: TRBJ1-3; cdr3_nt: TGTGCCAGCAGCTCAGACCGACAGGGCGCTGGAAACACCATATATTTT; cdr3_aa: CASSSDRQGAGNTIYF
cdr3_length: 14; clone_size: NA; d_call: NA; v_call: TRBV7-3; j_call: TRBJ2-3; cdr3_nt: TGTGCCAGCAGCGTTTCGGGAGTAGAAGATACGCAGTATTTT; cdr3_aa: CASSVSGVEDTQYF
cdr3_length: 16; clone_size: NA; d_call: NA; v_call: TRBV2; j_call: TRBJ2-1; cdr3_nt: TGTGCCAGCAGACCCCCTTCGGGATACTCCTACAATGAGCAGTTCTTC; cdr3_aa: CASRPPSGYSYNEQFF
cdr3_length: 15; clone_size: NA; d_call: NA; v_call: TRBV6-6; j_call: TRBJ2-2; cdr3_nt: TGTGCCAGCAGTACTCACCCCCAAAACACCGGGGAGCTGTTTTTT; cdr3_aa: CASSTHPQNTGELFF
cdr3_length: 15; clone_size: NA; d_call: TRBD2; v_call: TRBV7-6; j_call: TRBJ2-5; cdr3_nt: TGTGCCAGCAGCTTAGATTTGCGGGGGCAAGAGACCCAGTACTTC; cdr3_aa: CASSLDLRGQETQYF
cdr3_length: 14; clone_size: NA; d_call: NA; v_call: TRBV10-1; j_call: TRBJ2-3; cdr3_nt: TGCGCCAGCAGTACGGGCTCTGCGGCAGATACGCAGTATTTT; cdr3_aa: CASSTGSAADTQYF
cdr3_length: 12; clone_size: NA; d_call: TRBD1; v_call: TRBV19; j_call: TRBJ1-2; cdr3_nt: TGTGCCAGTAGGACAGGGATTCATGGCTACACCTTC; cdr3_aa: CASRTGIHGYTF
cdr3_length: 16; clone_size: NA; d_call: TRBD1; v_call: TRBV5-1; j_call: TRBJ1-1; cdr3_nt: TGCGCCAGCAGCTTGATCTCAGGGGGCGTGAACACTGAAGCTTTCTTT; cdr3_aa: CASSLISGGVNTEAFF
cdr3_length: 16; clone_size: NA; d_call: TRBD1; v_call: TRBV5-4; j_call: TRBJ2-7; cdr3_nt: TGTGCCAGCAGCCCAAGTACCGGGACAGGGGTCAACGAGCAGTACTTC; cdr3_aa: CASSPSTGTGVNEQYF
cdr3_length: 17; clone_size: once; d_call: TRBD1; v_call: TRBV15; j_call: TRBJ2-1; cdr3_nt: TGTGCCACCAGCAGAAGAACCGGGACAGGGAAGAGGAATGAGCAGTTCTTC; cdr3_aa: CATSRRTGTGKRNEQFF
cdr3_length: 16; clone_size: NA; d_call: NA; v_call: TRBV14; j_call: TRBJ2-1; cdr3_nt: TGTGCCAGCAGCCAAGGCCCAGGGAGGTCCTACAATGAGCAGTTCTTC; cdr3_aa: CASSQGPGRSYNEQFF
cdr3_length: 12; clone_size: NA; d_call: NA; v_call: TRBV18; j_call: TRBJ2-1; cdr3_nt: TGTGCCAGCTCACCCCTGGCGGAGGAGCAGTTCTTC; cdr3_aa: CASSPLAEEQFF
cdr3_length: 15; clone_size: NA; d_call: TRBD1; v_call: TRBV29-1; j_call: TRBJ2-1; cdr3_nt: TGCAGCGTTGAAAATAAGCTTTCTCTTACAGGGGATCTGTTCTTC; cdr3_aa: CSVENKLSLTGDLFF
cdr3_length: 11; clone_size: few; d_call: NA; v_call: TRBV2; j_call: TRBJ1-1; cdr3_nt: TGTGCCAGCCAGAGGGGCCCTGAAGCTTTCTTT; cdr3_aa: CASQRGPEAFF
cdr3_length: 13; clone_size: once; d_call: NA; v_call: TRBV30; j_call: TRBJ1-4; cdr3_nt: TGTGCCTGGAGTGGCGGGACATATGAAAAACTGTTTTTT; cdr3_aa: CAWSGGTYEKLFF
cdr3_length: 16; clone_size: NA; d_call: TRBD2; v_call: TRBV11-2; j_call: TRBJ2-3; cdr3_nt: TGTGCCAGCAGAACCGGGACTAGCGGGAGGGTGGATACGCAGTATTTT; cdr3_aa: CASRTGTSGRVDTQYF
cdr3_length: 13; clone_size: once; d_call: NA; v_call: TRBV28; j_call: TRBJ2-7; cdr3_nt: TGTGCCAGCAGTTTAGATCCTCGCTACGAGCAGTACTTC; cdr3_aa: CASSLDPRYEQYF
cdr3_length: 15; clone_size: NA; d_call: NA; v_call: TRBV15; j_call: TRBJ1-6; cdr3_nt: TGTGCCACCAGCAGAGAGCCCCTAGGGGGATCACCCCTCCACTTT; cdr3_aa: CATSREPLGGSPLHF
cdr3_length: 14; clone_size: NA; d_call: TRBD1; v_call: TRBV2; j_call: TRBJ2-5; cdr3_nt: TGTGCCAGCAGTGAAGAGGGACAGGGGGGGACCCAGTACTTC; cdr3_aa: CASSEEGQGGTQYF
cdr3_length: 12; clone_size: NA; d_call: NA; v_call: TRBV2; j_call: TRBJ2-7; cdr3_nt: TGTGCCAGCAGTGAAGGGGGGACCGAGCAGTACTTC; cdr3_aa: CASSEGGTEQYF
cdr3_length: 18; clone_size: NA; d_call: NA; v_call: TRBV5-1; j_call: TRBJ2-5; cdr3_nt: TGCGCCAGCAGCCTTCAAAGACCAAACCGGGACAAAGAAGAGACCCAGTACTTC; cdr3_aa: CASSLQRPNRDKEETQYF
cdr3_length: 15; clone_size: NA; d_call: NA; v_call: TRBV5-1; j_call: TRBJ1-5; cdr3_nt: TGCGCCAGCAGCCCCGAGGGGACGTCCGATCAGCCCCAGCATTTT; cdr3_aa: CASSPEGTSDQPQHF
cdr3_length: 14; clone_size: NA; d_call: NA; v_call: TRBV7-2; j_call: TRBJ2-7; cdr3_nt: TGTGCCAGCAGGTTAGCTGGAGGGGTTTACGAGCAGTACTTC; cdr3_aa: CASRLAGGVYEQYF
cdr3_length: 14; clone_size: NA; d_call: NA; v_call: TRBV7-9; j_call: TRBJ1-2; cdr3_nt: TGTGCCAGCAGCTTAACAGGGCCGGACTATGGCTACACCTTC; cdr3_aa: CASSLTGPDYGYTF
cdr3_length: 18; clone_size: NA; d_call: NA; v_call: TRBV4-1; j_call: TRBJ2-3; cdr3_nt: TGCGCCAGCAGCGCCCTCCCCCATAGCGACACTAGCACAGATACGCAGTATTTT; cdr3_aa: CASSALPHSDTSTDTQYF
cdr3_length: 17; clone_size: NA; d_call: TRBD1; v_call: TRBV7-2; j_call: TRBJ2-2; cdr3_nt: TGTGCCAGCAGCCGGGACAGGGGGCATATTGAAACCGGGGAGCTGTTTTTT; cdr3_aa: CASSRDRGHIETGELFF
cdr3_length: 15; clone_size: NA; d_call: NA; v_call: TRBV28; j_call: TRBJ1-5; cdr3_nt: TGTGCCAGCAGATACGCTCGGGGGTACAATCAGCCCCAGCATTTT; cdr3_aa: CASRYARGYNQPQHF
cdr3_length: 14; clone_size: NA; d_call: NA; v_call: TRBV6-5; j_call: TRBJ2-3; cdr3_nt: TGTGCCAGCAGTACCCGGACAGCCACAGATACGCAGTATTTT; cdr3_aa: CASSTRTATDTQYF
cdr3_length: 13; clone_size: NA; d_call: NA; v_call: TRBV14; j_call: TRBJ1-1; cdr3_nt: TGTGCCAGCAGCCATGCCCTACAGATGGGAGCTTTCTTT; cdr3_aa: CASSHALQMGAFF
cdr3_length: 12; clone_size: few; d_call: NA; v_call: TRBV7-9; j_call: TRBJ1-1; cdr3_nt: TGTGCCAGCAGTTTTGAGAACACTGAAGCTTTCTTT; cdr3_aa: CASSFENTEAFF
cdr3_length: 14; clone_size: once; d_call: NA; v_call: TRBV11-1; j_call: TRBJ2-7; cdr3_nt: TGTGCCAGCAGCTTTTCTCAGGGCCCCTACGAGCAGTACTTC; cdr3_aa: CASSFSQGPYEQYF
cdr3_length: 12; clone_size: NA; d_call: NA; v_call: TRBV9; j_call: TRBJ2-3; cdr3_nt: TGTGCCAGCAGCCCTTTCCCCGATACGCAGTATTTT; cdr3_aa: CASSPFPDTQYF
cdr3_length: 14; clone_size: NA; d_call: NA; v_call: TRBV7-3; j_call: TRBJ2-7; cdr3_nt: TGTGCCAGCAGCTTATTACCGGGGACCTACGAGCAGTACTTC; cdr3_aa: CASSLLPGTYEQYF
cdr3_length: 16; clone_size: NA; d_call: NA; v_call: TRBV7-6; j_call: TRBJ2-1; cdr3_nt: TGTGCCAGCAGTCCCTACACCGGAGTCTCCTACAATGAGCAGTTCTTC; cdr3_aa: CASSPYTGVSYNEQFF
cdr3_length: 14; clone_size: NA; d_call: NA; v_call: TRBV9; j_call: TRBJ1-2; cdr3_nt: TGTGCCAGCAGCGCGTCAGGGGACCTCTATGGCTACACCTTC; cdr3_aa: CASSASGDLYGYTF
cdr3_length: 15; clone_size: NA; d_call: NA; v_call: TRBV2; j_call: TRBJ1-5; cdr3_nt: TGTGCCAGCAAGAGGGATGGGGTTAGCAATCAGCCCCAGCATTTT; cdr3_aa: CASKRDGVSNQPQHF
cdr3_length: 18; clone_size: NA; d_call: TRBD1; v_call: TRBV5-5; j_call: TRBJ2-2; cdr3_nt: TGTGCCAGCAGCTTGGAAGGGGACAGGGTATGGGACACCGGGGAGCTGTTTTTT; cdr3_aa: CASSLEGDRVWDTGELFF
cdr3_length: 13; clone_size: NA; d_call: NA; v_call: TRBV28; j_call: TRBJ1-2; cdr3_nt: TGTGCCAGCAGTTCCAGGCAAAACTATGGCTACACCTTC; cdr3_aa: CASSSRQNYGYTF
cdr3_length: 17; clone_size: NA; d_call: TRBD2; v_call: TRBV28; j_call: TRBJ2-1; cdr3_nt: TGTGCCAGCTCCGGGACTAGCGAAACGTTTAACTACAATGAGCAGTTCTTC; cdr3_aa: CASSGTSETFNYNEQFF
cdr3_length: 11; clone_size: NA; d_call: NA; v_call: TRBV20-1; j_call: TRBJ2-1; cdr3_nt: TGCAGTGCCCGTTTTATCGATGAGCAGTTCTTC; cdr3_aa: CSARFIDEQFF
cdr3_length: 14; clone_size: NA; d_call: NA; v_call: TRBV21-1; j_call: TRBJ2-7; cdr3_nt: TGTGCCAGCAGCTCCCGGGACAGAGACTACGAGCAGTACTTC; cdr3_aa: CASSSRDRDYEQYF
cdr3_length: 17; clone_size: NA; d_call: TRBD1; v_call: TRBV5-5; j_call: TRBJ2-7; cdr3_nt: TGTGCCAGCAATCGCAGGGGGCGGCCTGAATTTGAGTCCGAGCAGTACTTC; cdr3_aa: CASNRRGRPEFESEQYF
cdr3_length: 18; clone_size: NA; d_call: TRBD2; v_call: TRBV7-3; j_call: TRBJ2-2; cdr3_nt: TGTGCCAGCAGCCCTAAGGGACTAGCGGGAACGAACACCGGGGAGCTGTTTTTT; cdr3_aa: CASSPKGLAGTNTGELFF
cdr3_length: 14; clone_size: NA; d_call: NA; v_call: TRBV11-2; j_call: TRBJ2-6; cdr3_nt: TGTGCCAGCAGGCAGGGTGGAGGGGCCAACGTCCTGACTTTC; cdr3_aa: CASRQGGGANVLTF
cdr3_length: 15; clone_size: NA; d_call: TRBD1; v_call: TRBV5-1; j_call: TRBJ1-1; cdr3_nt: TGCGCCAGCAGCTTTACGGGACAGGGAGGCACTGAAGCTTTCTTT; cdr3_aa: CASSFTGQGGTEAFF
cdr3_length: 15; clone_size: NA; d_call: TRBD2; v_call: TRBV2; j_call: TRBJ2-5; cdr3_nt: TGTGCCAGCAAGTCGCGGCTAGCGGGGGGAGAGACCCAGTACTTC; cdr3_aa: CASKSRLAGGETQYF
cdr3_length: 13; clone_size: NA; d_call: TRBD2; v_call: TRBV7-2; j_call: TRBJ2-4; cdr3_nt: TGTGCCAGCAGCTTTGCGGGGGAAAACATTCAGTACTTC; cdr3_aa: CASSFAGENIQYF
cdr3_length: 14; clone_size: NA; d_call: NA; v_call: TRBV30; j_call: TRBJ1-2; cdr3_nt: TGTGCCTGGAGTGTACAGGCAGGGGCCACCGGCTACACCTTC; cdr3_aa: CAWSVQAGATGYTF
cdr3_length: 12; clone_size: few; d_call: TRBD1; v_call: TRBV29-1; j_call: TRBJ1-1; cdr3_nt: TGCAGCGTTGGGGACAGGAACACTGAAGCTTTCTTT; cdr3_aa: CSVGDRNTEAFF
cdr3_length: 14; clone_size: few; d_call: NA; v_call: TRBV18; j_call: TRBJ2-6; cdr3_nt: TGTGCCAGCTCACCACCGTCTGGGGCCAACGTCCTGACTTTC; cdr3_aa: CASSPPSGANVLTF